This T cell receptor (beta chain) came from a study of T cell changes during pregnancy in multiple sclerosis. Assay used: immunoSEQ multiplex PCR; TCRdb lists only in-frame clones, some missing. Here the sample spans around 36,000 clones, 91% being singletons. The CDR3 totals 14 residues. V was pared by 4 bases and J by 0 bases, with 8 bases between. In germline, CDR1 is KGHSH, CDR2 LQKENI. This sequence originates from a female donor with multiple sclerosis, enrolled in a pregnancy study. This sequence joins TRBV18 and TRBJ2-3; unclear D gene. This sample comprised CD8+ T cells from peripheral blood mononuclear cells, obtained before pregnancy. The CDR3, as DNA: TGTGCCAGCTCACTCCCCGCGAGCACAGATACGCAGTATTTT. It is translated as CASSLPASTDTQYF.